Below are 32 T cell receptor beta chains sequenced from a single sample in a study of blood T cell repertoires in COVID-19. Here immunoSEQ multiplex PCR was the method, and the copy in TCRdb shows in-frame clones only, minus some. The repertoire includes about 440,000 clones, roughly 87% of them detected once, and roughly 1.8% sits in the top ten. The sequenced sample consisted of PBMCs or T cells enriched from blood (not recorded which). The receptor source for this set is a woman younger than 30 with acute COVID-19.

Concerning this clone: The junction shows a germline mismatch at one end, possibly a read error. The chain employs TRBV28 and TRBJ1-2; tentative D call: TRBD1 (6 bases). The CDR3 runs to 13 residues. CDR1 and CDR2 (germline): MDHEN, SYDVKM. The CDR3 nucleotides are TGTGCCAGCAGTTTATACAGGGAGGGTGCCCCCTTCTTC. It yields the protein CASSLYREGAPFF.

The chain has TRBV19 and TRBJ2-1; 10 bases agree with TRBD2. Germline V gives CDR1 LNHDA, CDR2 SQIVND (reference sequence). J was trimmed by 6 bases and V by 5 bases; bases with no gene match: 16. This CDR3 is built from 18 residues. CDR3 bases: TGTGCCAGTAGTGCTCACGCGTTGCTAGCGGGAGTGGGCAATGAGCAGTTCTTC. Its protein is CASSAHALLAGVGNEQFF. Supplemented by reference TRBV19 and TRBJ2-1, the full variable domain reads DGGITQSPKYLFRKEGQNVTLSCEQNLNHDAMYWYRQDPGQGLRLIYYSQIVNDFQKGDIAEGYSVSREKKESFPLTVTSAQKNPTAFYLCASSAHALLAGVGNEQFFGPGTRLTVL.

The rearrangement links TRBV7-9 to TRBJ2-2, with 7 bases that match TRBD2. Losses at the gene ends were 5 bases for V and 7 bases for J; bases not matched to a gene: 13. This CDR3 has 16 amino acids. Germline V lookup: CDR1 SEHNR, CDR2 FQNEAQ (reference sequence). The CDR3 reads CASSAYKGGPGGELFF. CDR3 nucleotides: TGTGCCAGCAGCGCCTATAAGGGAGGGCCCGGCGGGGAGCTGTTTTTT.

The chain is built from TRBV9 and TRBJ1-1, with D possibly TRBD1 on 5 matching bases. Germline V gene data show CDR1 as SGDLS and CDR2 as YYNGEE. Trimming shortened V by 4 bases and J by 3 bases, and 16 bases separated the two germline ends. CDR3 length: 15 residues. CDR3 nucleotides: TGTGCCAGCAGCCCAGGGTCTTGGGGGGACACTGAAGCTTTCTTT. Translated, it gives CASSPGSWGDTEAFF.

This chain uses TRBV30 with TRBJ1-6; 8 nucleotides agree with TRBD1. Germline V gene lookup returns CDR1 GTSNPN and CDR2 SVGIG (reference sequence). V dropped 4 bases and J dropped 10; count of bases not matched to a gene: 6. CDR3 length equals 13 residues. The CDR3 loop is CAWIGTGGSPLHF. The CDR3 DNA follows: TGTGCCTGGATTGGGACAGGAGGGTCACCCCTCCACTTT.

The chain carries TRBV6-1 and TRBJ1-3; TRBD1 might be the D (5 bases). This CDR3 spans 17 amino acids. Germline-derived CDR1 and CDR2 are MNHNS and SASEGT. Deletions cut 2 bases from V and 0 bases from J, with 14 bases between. As DNA, the CDR3 is TGTGCCAGCAGTGAATGGGGCAGACAGAACTCTGGAAACACCATATATTTT. Its protein is CASSEWGRQNSGNTIYF.

J is TRBJ2-7 and V is TRBV5-1, with D possibly matching TRBD1 (5 bases). The CDR3 is made up of 11 amino acids. V dropped 5 bases and J dropped 8 bases, with 11 bases sitting between them. Germline assignment: CDR1 SGHRS and CDR2 YFSETQ. CDR3 bases: TGCGCCAGCAGAGGGGAAGGAAAGCAGTACTTC. Translated, it gives CASRGEGKQYF.

The chain joins TRBV5-1 to TRBJ1-1; 7 positions match TRBD1. V gave up 0 bases and J gave up 4 bases; unmatched junction bases: 3. Germline CDR1 reads SGHRS; CDR2 reads YFSETQ. The CDR3 runs to 14 residues. CDR3 in amino acids: CASSLGQGSTEAFF. DNA of the CDR3: TGCGCCAGCAGCTTGGGACAGGGCTCCACTGAAGCTTTCTTT.

This clone occurred a few times. This chain connects TRBV2 to TRBJ2-1; 8 nucleotides line up with TRBD2. The ends lost 1 base at V and 3 bases at J; junction bases unmatched: 5. CDR3 length: 16 residues. Germline V lookup: CDR1 SNHLY, CDR2 FYNNEI. The chain's CDR3 is CASSEGVGLVYNEQFF. CDR3 coding DNA: TGTGCCAGCAGTGAAGGGGTGGGACTAGTCTACAATGAGCAGTTCTTC. The full variable domain, completed using reference TRBV2 and TRBJ2-1, is EPEVTQTPSHQVTQMGQEVILRCVPISNHLYFYWYRQILGQKVEFLVSFYNNEISEKSEIFDDQFSVERPDGSNFTLKIRSTKLEDSAMYFCASSEGVGLVYNEQFFGPGTRLTVL.

This chain uses TRBV10-3 with TRBJ1-5; weak D call: TRBD1 (5 bases). V gave up 1 base and J gave up 1 base, with 8 bases separating them. Germline values: CDR1 ENHRY, CDR2 SYGVKD. This CDR3 spans 15 amino acids. The CDR3: CAISEFRGSNQPQHF. The CDR3 bases are TGTGCCATCAGTGAGTTTCGGGGGAGCAATCAGCCCCAGCATTTT.

V and J are TRBV27 and TRBJ2-5; 8 bases map to TRBD1. Trimming at V came to 3 bases and at J to 5 bases, leaving 8 bases not matched to a gene. The CDR3 loop spans 15 amino acids. Per germline, CDR1 MNHEY and CDR2 SMNVEV (reference sequence). CDR3 amino acids: CASSFSPGGGETQYF. The CDR3 DNA follows: TGTGCCAGCAGTTTCTCCCCAGGGGGCGGGGAGACCCAGTACTTC.

The chain has TRBV28 and TRBJ1-1, with a weak D call TRBD1 (5 bases). V dropped 6 bases and J dropped 8 bases, with 22 bases sitting between them. Per germline, CDR1 MDHEN and CDR2 SYDVKM. The CDR3 has 15 residues. CDR3 sequence reads: CASRPVQLEGREAFF. The CDR3 DNA sequence: TGTGCCAGCAGGCCCGTCCAGTTGGAGGGACGGGAAGCTTTCTTT.

J is TRBJ2-7 and V is TRBV24-1; D possibly corresponds to TRBD1 (5 bases). Germline lookup yields CDR1 KGHDR and CDR2 SFDVKD. The CDR3 runs to 16 residues. V lost 0 bases to trimming and J lost 2 bases, with 13 bases between them. CDR3 nucleotides: TGTGCCACCAGTGATTTGCCATTGGACATAACCTACGAGCAGTACTTC. It codes for CATSDLPLDITYEQYF.

This clone was seen a handful of times. The chain recombines TRBV12-3 or TRBV12-4 with TRBJ2-1; 9 bases align to TRBD1. After removal of 3 bases from V and 9 bases from J, the junction contained 3 bases not matched to a gene. The CDR3 runs to 13 residues. As DNA, the CDR3 is TGTGCCAGCAGTTTGGACAGGGGAGGTGAGCAGTTCTTC. This gives the protein CASSLDRGGEQFF.

This clone was seen a handful of times. J is TRBJ1-2 and V is TRBV12-3 or TRBV12-4; perhaps TRBD1 as D (6 bases). This CDR3 region has 12 residues. Trimming removed 4 bases from V and 7 bases from J, with 10 bases in between. In nucleotides, the CDR3 is TGTGCCAGCAGTTACACAGGGACTGGCTACACCTTC. Its protein is CASSYTGTGYTF.

This clone has more than one count but fewer than ten. V and J are TRBV19 and TRBJ2-1, with 7 bases fitting TRBD2. Germline V gene lookup returns CDR1 LNHDA and CDR2 SQIVND (reference sequence). With V trimmed by 5 bases and J by 6 bases, 4 bases remained unmatched. The CDR3 covers 13 residues. The CDR3 bases are TGTGCCAGTAGTTTGAGCGGGGCCAATGAGCAGTTCTTC. Residues: CASSLSGANEQFF.

The chain is built from TRBV7-2 and TRBJ1-5; 7 nucleotides align to TRBD1. The trim removed 5 bases at V and 3 bases at J, leaving 10 bases unmatched. Germline loops: CDR1 SGHTA, CDR2 FQGNSA. CDR3 size: 16 residues. CDR3 amino acids: CASSLWTGGDNQPQHF. The CDR3 nucleotides are TGTGCCAGCAGCCTATGGACAGGCGGCGACAATCAGCCCCAGCATTTT.

The genes are TRBV19 and TRBJ2-3; 9 bases are shared with TRBD2. Per germline, CDR1 LNHDA and CDR2 SQIVND (reference sequence). The CDR3 length is 17 residues. Trimming cost V 5 bases and J 1 base; bases outside gene matches: 10. CDR3 protein: CASSLSGRRRGTDTQYF. In DNA, the CDR3 is TGTGCCAGTAGTCTTAGCGGGAGAAGAAGAGGCACAGATACGCAGTATTTT.

The V call is TRBV7-9, the J call TRBJ1-6, with 7 bases matching TRBD1. V was clipped by 0 bases and J by 5 bases; unmatched bases: 7. CDR3 size: 17 residues. Germline CDR1 is SEHNR and CDR2 is FQNEAQ (reference sequence). This chain's CDR3 is CASSLAVGTADNSPLHF. The DNA for the CDR3 is TGTGCCAGCAGCTTAGCTGTGGGGACAGCAGATAATTCACCCCTCCACTTT.

The rearrangement uses TRBV11-3 and TRBJ2-1, with 7 bases fitting TRBD1. Germline lookup yields CDR1 SGHNT and CDR2 YENEEA. The CDR3 has 13 residues. V trimming: 5 bases; J trimming: 3 bases; junction bases outside the gene matches: 1. In nucleotides, the CDR3 is TGTGCCAGCAGCGGGGACAGCTACAATGAGCAGTTCTTC. Protein: CASSGDSYNEQFF.

The chain employs TRBV7-6 and TRBJ1-6, with 9 bases fitting TRBD1. J was trimmed by 7 bases and V by 5 bases; bases with no gene match: 12. Germline CDR1 SGHVS, CDR2 FNYEAQ. This CDR3 region has 17 residues. The CDR3 DNA sequence: TGTGCCAGCAGCGACCGGGACAGGGAAGGAGGGAATTCACCCCTCCACTTT. Its translation: CASSDRDREGGNSPLHF.

V gene TRBV9 combines with J gene TRBJ2-7, with D perhaps matching TRBD1 (6 bases). Germline V gene sequence: CDR1 SGDLS, CDR2 YYNGEE. The V and J ends lost 4 bases and 1 base respectively, with 12 bases between them. This CDR3 comprises 14 residues. The CDR3 is CASSPWTESYEQYF. CDR3 nucleotides: TGTGCCAGCAGCCCGTGGACAGAGTCCTACGAGCAGTACTTC. Using reference TRBV9 and TRBJ2-7 for the parts outside the CDR3, the full variable domain is DSGVTQTPKHLITATGQRVTLRCSPRSGDLSVYWYQQSLDQGLQFLIQYYNGEERAKGNILERFSAQQFPDLHSELNLSSLELGDSALYFCASSPWTESYEQYFGPGTRLTVT.

The gene calls are TRBV7-2 and TRBJ1-6; D might be TRBD1 (5 bases). There are 13 residues in the CDR3. Trimming removed 5 bases from V and 6 bases from J, with 8 bases in between. CDR1 SGHTA and CDR2 FQGNSA come from the germline V gene. CDR3 protein: CASSPGVNSPLHF. In DNA, the CDR3 is TGTGCCAGCAGCCCGGGGGTTAATTCACCCCTCCACTTT.

This clone was recorded only once. The chain uses TRBV21-1 and TRBJ2-1; the table calls TRBD2, which could not be checked here. TRBV21-1 counts as a pseudogene. The CDR3 covers 16 residues. The DNA for the CDR3 is TGTGCCAGCAGCAAATCGCAGCGGGAGGGCCGCAATGAGCAGTTCTTC. Its translation is CASSKSQREGRNEQFF.

Comments on this clone: One end of the junction fails to match germline, which may point to a read error. V and J are TRBV9 and TRBJ2-7; D is uncertain. Germline values: CDR1 SGDLS, CDR2 YYNGEE. This CDR3 has 15 residues. CDR3 bases: TGTGCCAGCAGCGTCCTATGGCAGGCCTCCAACGAGCAGTACTTC. Encoded protein: CASSVLWQASNEQYF.

The chain employs TRBV7-9 and TRBJ2-1; D not resolved. Germline-derived CDR1 and CDR2 are SEHNR and FQNEAQ (reference sequence). The CDR3 extends over 14 amino acids. V shed 5 bases and J shed 0 bases, with 8 bases lying between them. The CDR3 region is CASSPLSSYNEQFF. CDR3 coding DNA: TGTGCCAGCAGCCCCCTTAGCTCCTACAATGAGCAGTTCTTC.

V usage is TRBV3-1 (or the pseudogene TRBV3-2) and J usage is TRBJ2-7, with D possibly being TRBD2 (5 bases). The CDR3 contains 20 residues. Trimming shortened V by 2 bases and J by 5 bases, and 31 bases separated the two germline ends. Looked up from germline, CDR1 is LGHDT and CDR2 is YNNKEL (reference sequence). The CDR3 DNA reads TGTGCCAGCAGCCAAAAACCGAACCGCCCTAGACTCCCCCCCGGGGACGAGCAGTACTTC. Protein: CASSQKPNRPRLPPGDEQYF.

This chain connects TRBV5-1 to TRBJ2-3; 8 bases line up with TRBD1. The CDR3 is made up of 15 amino acids. CDR1 and CDR2 (germline): SGHRS, YFSETQ. V was pared by 3 bases and J by 2 bases, with 5 bases of the junction left unmatched. The CDR3 DNA follows: TGCGCCAGCAGCTCGGACAGGGCCGACACAGATACGCAGTATTTT. Protein sequence: CASSSDRADTDTQYF. Full variable domain (rest looked up from reference TRBV5-1 and TRBJ2-3): KAGVTQTPRYLIKTRGQQVTLSCSPISGHRSVSWYQQTPGQGLQFLFEYFSETQRNKGNFPGRFSGRQFSNSRSEMNVSTLELGDSALYLCASSSDRADTDTQYFGPGTRLTVL.

As regards this clone: The same CDR3 arises from other DNA sequences in this sample as well. The chain links TRBV5-4 to TRBJ1-2; perhaps TRBD1 as D (6 bases). The germline V gene encodes CDR1 SGHNT and CDR2 YYREEE (reference sequence). This CDR3 has 13 amino acids. The ends were cut back, 3 bases at V and 5 bases at J, with 11 bases in the middle. The CDR3 DNA reads as TGTGCCAGCAGCTCGGACAGTCTTTATGGCTACACCTTC. Encoded protein: CASSSDSLYGYTF.

This chain uses TRBV14 with TRBJ1-2; D unclear. The CDR3 consists of 15 residues. With 0 bases removed from V and 5 bases from J, the gap between germline ends came to 13 bases. In germline, CDR1 is SGHDN, CDR2 FVKESK. DNA for the CDR3: TGTGCCAGCAGCCAAGATCAGTCCCTTATGTATGGCTACACCTTC. It yields the protein CASSQDQSLMYGYTF.

The chain uses TRBV25-1 and TRBJ2-7; D ambiguous. The CDR3 is 12 amino acids. With 2 bases removed from V and 2 bases from J, the gap between germline ends came to 4 bases. The germline V gene has CDR1 MGHDK and CDR2 SYGVNS. Here the CDR3 DNA reads TGTGCCAGCAGTGAAGCAGCCTACGAGCAGTACTTC. The encoded protein is CASSEAAYEQYF.

This sequence joins TRBV9 and TRBJ1-2; 9 bases match TRBD1. Germline trimming cut 4 bases from V and 3 bases from J; bases unmatched to any gene: 4. CDR1 is SGDLS, CDR2 YYNGEE, per germline. The CDR3 is 14 residues long. The CDR3 is CASSTTGGDYGYTF. CDR3 nucleotides: TGTGCCAGCAGCACCACAGGGGGCGACTATGGCTACACCTTC.